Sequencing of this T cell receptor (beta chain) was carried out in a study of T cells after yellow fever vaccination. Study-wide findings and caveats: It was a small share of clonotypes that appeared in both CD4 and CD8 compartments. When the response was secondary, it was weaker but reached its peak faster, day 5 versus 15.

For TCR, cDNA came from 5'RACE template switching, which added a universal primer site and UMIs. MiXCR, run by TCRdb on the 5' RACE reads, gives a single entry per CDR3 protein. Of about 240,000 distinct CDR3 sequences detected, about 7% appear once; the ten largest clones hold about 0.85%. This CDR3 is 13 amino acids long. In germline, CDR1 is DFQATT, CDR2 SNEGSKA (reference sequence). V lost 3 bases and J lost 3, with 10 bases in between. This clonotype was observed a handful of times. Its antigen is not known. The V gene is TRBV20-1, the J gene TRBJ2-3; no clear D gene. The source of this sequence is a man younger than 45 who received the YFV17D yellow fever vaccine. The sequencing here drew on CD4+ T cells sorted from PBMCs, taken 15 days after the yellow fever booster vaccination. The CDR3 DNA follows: TGCAGTGCTAGGGATAGTCTGACAGATACGCAGTATTTT. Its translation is CSARDSLTDTQYF.